A single sample gave rise to the 15 T cell receptor beta chains below, sequenced in a study of OX40 agonist ivuxolimab in advanced cancers. Assay used: immunoSEQ multiplex PCR; TCRdb lists only in-frame clones, some missing. The data show around 60,000 clones, about 89% seen once. Sequencing used CD4+ or CD8+ T cells sorted from blood, obtained in a trial of the OX40 agonist ivuxolimab. The receptor set was obtained from an adult with an advanced solid tumor such as melanoma, head and neck, liver or kidney cancer.

The rearrangement joins TRBV5-4 to TRBJ2-1; 7 bases match TRBD1. This CDR3 comprises 14 residues. Germline V gene lookup returns CDR1 SGHNT and CDR2 YYREEE (reference sequence). V gave up 4 bases and J gave up 4 bases; unmatched junction bases: 5. The CDR3, as DNA: TGTGCCAGCAGCGGAGGACAGGCATACAATGAGCAGTTCTTC. Its protein product is CASSGGQAYNEQFF.

This clone was picked up one time. At one boundary the junction diverges from the germline segment, which might be a read error. The gene calls are TRBV5-1 and TRBJ1-4; D gene ambiguous. Germline V gene lookup returns CDR1 SGHRS and CDR2 YFSETQ. The CDR3 covers 14 residues. CDR3 sequence reads: CASRLGGSNEKLFF. The CDR3 nucleotides are TGCGCCAGCAGATTGGGAGGGTCTAATGAAAAACTGTTTTTT. Filled out from reference TRBV5-1 and TRBJ1-4, the complete variable domain reads KAGVTQTPRYLIKTRGQQVTLSCSPISGHRSVSWYQQTPGQGLQFLFEYFSETQRNKGNFPGRFSGRQFSNSRSEMNVSTLELGDSALYLCASRLGGSNEKLFFGSGTQLSVL.

The V gene is TRBV4-2, the J gene TRBJ2-6; D is unclear. CDR3 size: 15 residues. V lost 1 base, J lost 0 bases, and 4 bases lay in between. Germline lookup yields CDR1 LGHNA and CDR2 YNFKEQ. CDR3 residues: CASSQGPSGANVLTF. The CDR3 DNA reads as TGTGCCAGCAGCCAAGGCCCCTCTGGGGCCAACGTCCTGACTTTC.

About this clone: Germline and junction disagree at one end, which may indicate a read error. The CDR3 DNA sequence: TGTGCCAGCTCTCCACTTAGGACTAGGGTCCAAGAGACCCAGTACTTC. The encoded protein is CASSPLRTRVQETQYF. The gene calls are TRBV18 and TRBJ2-5; 7 nucleotides align to TRBD2. The CDR3 is made up of 16 amino acids. Germline V gene sequence: CDR1 KGHSH, CDR2 LQKENI.

A remark on this clone: Other DNA variants within this sample encode the same CDR3. V gene TRBV18 combines with J gene TRBJ2-1, with 9 bases fitting TRBD1. Germline assignment: CDR1 KGHSH and CDR2 LQKENI. The junction had 4 bases not matched to a gene; V was cut back by 6 bases and J by 4 bases. The length of the CDR3 is 14 residues. The CDR3 bases are TGTGCCAGCTCCCCCGGGACAGGGTACAATGAGCAGTTCTTC. This encodes CASSPGTGYNEQFF. The full variable domain, its missing parts supplied by reference TRBV18 and TRBJ2-1, is NAGVMQNPRHLVRRRGQEARLRCSPMKGHSHVYWYRQLPEEGLKFMVYLQKENIIDESGMPKERFSAEFPKEGPSILRIQQVVRGDSAAYFCASSPGTGYNEQFFGPGTRLTVL.

The chain joins TRBV18 to TRBJ2-7, with D unresolved. V lost 1 base and J 5 bases, leaving 9 bases between the germline ends. Germline CDR1 reads KGHSH; CDR2 reads LQKENI. The CDR3 loop spans 13 amino acids. CDR3 sequence (DNA): TGTGCCAGCTCACCACGGCAGTCTAACGAGCAGTACTTC. The encoded protein is CASSPRQSNEQYF.

The chain links TRBV7-9 to TRBJ2-2, with D possibly matching TRBD2 (6 bases). The CDR3 totals 16 residues. V lost 0 bases to trimming and J lost 0 bases, with 8 bases between them. The V gene's germline CDR1 is SEHNR and CDR2 FQNEAQ (reference sequence). CDR3 residues: CASSLARLANTGELFF. The CDR3 coding sequence is TGTGCCAGCAGCTTAGCTCGACTAGCGAACACCGGGGAGCTGTTTTTT.

The chain has TRBV19 and TRBJ2-5; 10 positions match TRBD1. The CDR3 has 15 residues. Trimming at V came to 5 bases and at J to 4 bases, leaving 7 bases not matched to a gene. Per germline, CDR1 LNHDA and CDR2 SQIVND (reference sequence). CDR3 nucleotides: TGTGCCAGTAGTTTCGGGACAGGGGCGGGAGAGACCCAGTACTTC. It specifies CASSFGTGAGETQYF.

The chain recombines TRBV7-3 with TRBJ1-1; TRBD1 aligns across 9 bases. V trimming: 5 bases; J trimming: 4 bases; junction bases outside the gene matches: 8. Germline CDR1 reads SGHTA; CDR2 reads FQGTGA. The length of the CDR3 is 15 residues. CDR3 coding DNA: TGTGCCAGCAGCCCGACAGGGGGAGGAATCACTGAAGCTTTCTTT. It is translated as CASSPTGGGITEAFF.

This clone came up once. The rearrangement joins TRBV30 to TRBJ1-3, with D uncertain. The V gene's germline CDR1 is GTSNPN and CDR2 SVGIG (reference sequence). Deletions cut 0 bases from V and 5 bases from J, with 5 bases between. This CDR3 is built from 12 residues. The CDR3 reads CAWSVERNTIYF. CDR3 nucleotides: TGTGCCTGGAGTGTAGAACGAAACACCATATATTTT.

This sequence joins TRBV5-1 and TRBJ2-1; 9 nucleotides match TRBD2. The junction had 9 bases not matched to a gene; V was cut back by 0 bases and J by 8 bases. This CDR3 region has 16 residues. The germline V gene has CDR1 SGHRS and CDR2 YFSETQ. This chain's CDR3 is CASSLDLAGGWDEQFF. CDR3 coding DNA: TGCGCCAGCAGCTTGGATCTTGCGGGAGGGTGGGATGAGCAGTTCTTC.

The chain couples TRBV7-9 to TRBJ2-6; D is unclear. Trimming cost V 2 bases and J 2 bases, with 7 bases left between them. Germline V gene data show CDR1 as SEHNR and CDR2 as FQNEAQ (reference sequence). This CDR3 is 15 amino acids long. Written as DNA, the CDR3 is TGTGCCAGCAGCTTAATAAAAACTGGGGCCAACGTCCTGACTTTC. Its translation: CASSLIKTGANVLTF.

To note about this clone: Different DNA sequences within this sample yield the same CDR3. The chain couples TRBV7-2 to TRBJ2-5, with D possibly being TRBD2 (6 bases). Trimming removed 3 bases at V and 4 bases at J, with 12 bases between. This CDR3 comprises 14 residues. Germline V gene sequence: CDR1 SGHTA, CDR2 FQGNSA. The CDR3: CASSFSSGGETQYF. CDR3 DNA sequence: TGTGCCAGCAGCTTTTCCTCCGGGGGAGAGACCCAGTACTTC.

The chain links TRBV19 to TRBJ1-5; 10 positions match TRBD1. V dropped 6 bases and J dropped 16; count of bases not matched to a gene: 12. This CDR3 comprises 13 residues. CDR1 is LNHDA and CDR2 is SQIVND in the germline V gene (reference sequence). Here the CDR3 DNA reads TGTGCCAGTAGAAGAACCGGGACAGGGGATTTTCATTTT. This gives the protein CASRRTGTGDFHF.

V gene TRBV28 combines with J gene TRBJ1-1; D gene uncertain. V lost 3 bases and J 3 bases, leaving 17 bases between the germline ends. The CDR3 extends over 16 amino acids. Germline V gene lookup returns CDR1 MDHEN and CDR2 SYDVKM. CDR3 in amino acids: CASSFFPLPSDTEAFF. In DNA form, the CDR3 reads TGTGCCAGCAGTTTCTTCCCCCTACCATCGGACACTGAAGCTTTCTTT.